Listed below are T cell receptor beta chains from one sample, sequenced in a study of cytomegalovirus exposure and HLA in healthy donors. Repertoires were generated with immunoSEQ multiplex PCR, while TCRdb's copy carries only in-frame clones and drops some. This sample yields fewer than 250,000 clones, of which 65% to 75% are seen a single time; 1.5% to 2% belongs to the top ten. The sample comprised PBMCs. The receptors were gathered from a woman aged 25 to 39 in good health and CMV-seronegative. Each CDR3 is given with its conserved first and last residue. D genes are given only for firm matches. Only some rows state a clone size, as once, few, many or a class for expanded clones.

J gene: TRBJ2-7; V gene: TRBV30; clone size: .; D gene: .; CDR3 protein: CAWAIVDSTFGEQYF; CDR3 DNA: TGTGCCTGGGCCATAGTGGACTCCACCTTTGGGGAGCAGTACTTC
J gene: TRBJ2-6; V gene: TRBV9; clone size: .; D gene: .; CDR3 protein: CASSSGNGLSGANVLTF; CDR3 DNA: TGTGCCAGCAGCTCCGGCAACGGACTCTCTGGGGCCAACGTCCTGACTTTC
J gene: TRBJ2-1; V gene: TRBV7-9; clone size: .; D gene: .; CDR3 protein: CASSLRAEQFF; CDR3 DNA: TGTGCCAGCAGCTTACGAGCTGAGCAGTTCTTC
J gene: TRBJ1-5; V gene: TRBV7-8; clone size: .; D gene: .; CDR3 protein: CASSLRLRPAQPQHF; CDR3 DNA: TGTGCCAGCAGCTTACGACTCCGGCCGGCTCAGCCCCAGCATTTT
J gene: TRBJ1-4; V gene: TRBV11-3; clone size: .; D gene: TRBD1; CDR3 protein: CASTGRTGNEKLFF; CDR3 DNA: TGTGCCAGCACCGGGAGGACAGGGAATGAAAAACTGTTTTTT
J gene: TRBJ2-7; V gene: TRBV19; clone size: .; D gene: TRBD1; CDR3 protein: CASSRGQGPYEQYF; CDR3 DNA: TGTGCCAGTAGTAGGGGACAGGGTCCCTACGAGCAGTACTTC
J gene: TRBJ2-7; V gene: TRBV7-6; clone size: .; D gene: TRBD1; CDR3 protein: CASSLRQGGEQYF; CDR3 DNA: TGTGCCAGCAGCTTAAGACAGGGCGGTGAGCAGTACTTC
J gene: TRBJ2-1; V gene: TRBV2; clone size: .; D gene: TRBD2; CDR3 protein: CASRPLAGGYNEQFF; CDR3 DNA: TGTGCCAGCAGACCTTTAGCGGGGGGCTACAATGAGCAGTTCTTC
J gene: TRBJ1-6; V gene: TRBV27; clone size: .; D gene: .; CDR3 protein: CASSFDSSDSPLHF; CDR3 DNA: TGTGCCAGCAGTTTCGACAGTAGTGATTCACCCCTCCACTTT
J gene: TRBJ2-7; V gene: TRBV7-9; clone size: .; D gene: .; CDR3 protein: CASSGPSGEQYF; CDR3 DNA: TGTGCCAGCAGCGGACCGAGCGGCGAGCAGTACTTC
J gene: TRBJ1-2; V gene: TRBV7-8; clone size: .; D gene: .; CDR3 protein: CASSRIDLGGYTF; CDR3 DNA: TGTGCCAGCAGCCGAATCGACCTAGGCGGCTACACCTTC
J gene: TRBJ2-2; V gene: TRBV30; clone size: .; D gene: .; CDR3 protein: CAWSVLSGELFF; CDR3 DNA: TGTGCCTGGAGTGTACTATCAGGGGAGCTGTTTTTT
J gene: TRBJ2-7; V gene: TRBV13; clone size: .; D gene: TRBD2; CDR3 protein: CASSSQNLGREGHVAGEQYF; CDR3 DNA: TGTGCCAGCAGCTCTCAAAACCTGGGACGGGAGGGTCACGTAGCGGGCGAGCAGTACTTC
J gene: TRBJ1-3; V gene: TRBV7-9; clone size: .; D gene: .; CDR3 protein: CASSWDLLGNTIYF; CDR3 DNA: TGTGCCAGCAGCTGGGACTTACTTGGAAACACCATATATTTT
J gene: TRBJ1-3; V gene: TRBV15; clone size: .; D gene: TRBD1; CDR3 protein: CATSSTNDRAGNTIYF; CDR3 DNA: TGTGCCACCAGCAGTACGAACGACAGGGCTGGGAACACCATATATTTT
J gene: TRBJ2-7; V gene: TRBV6-6; clone size: .; D gene: .; CDR3 protein: CASTPRFGEQYF; CDR3 DNA: TGTGCCAGCACCCCCCGGTTTGGCGAGCAGTACTTC
J gene: TRBJ1-1; V gene: TRBV19; clone size: .; D gene: TRBD1; CDR3 protein: CATGQGENTEAFF; CDR3 DNA: TGTGCCACGGGACAGGGGGAGAACACCGAAGCTTTCTTT
J gene: TRBJ2-5; V gene: TRBV5-4; clone size: .; D gene: TRBD1; CDR3 protein: CASSQDLRGRQETQYF; CDR3 DNA: TGTGCCAGCAGCCAAGACCTTAGGGGGCGGCAAGAGACCCAGTACTTC
J gene: TRBJ2-7; V gene: TRBV6-5; clone size: .; D gene: .; CDR3 protein: CATGRRGSYEQYF; CDR3 DNA: TGTGCCACCGGTCGTCGCGGCTCCTACGAGCAGTACTTC
J gene: TRBJ2-7; V gene: TRBV4-1; clone size: .; D gene: TRBD1; CDR3 protein: CASSHPGQGSYEQYF; CDR3 DNA: TGCGCCAGCAGCCACCCCGGACAGGGATCCTACGAGCAGTACTTC
J gene: TRBJ2-7; V gene: TRBV30; clone size: .; D gene: .; CDR3 protein: CAWRSRGASYEQYF; CDR3 DNA: TGTGCCTGGAGGTCCAGGGGAGCTTCCTACGAGCAGTACTTC
J gene: TRBJ1-2; V gene: TRBV19; clone size: .; D gene: TRBD1; CDR3 protein: CASSLGQGGLYGYTF; CDR3 DNA: TGTGCCAGTAGTCTCGGACAGGGGGGACTCTATGGCTACACCTTC
J gene: TRBJ1-5; V gene: TRBV7-9; clone size: once; D gene: TRBD1; CDR3 protein: CANSDDRGPHSNQPQHF; CDR3 DNA: TGTGCCAACTCGGATGACAGGGGGCCTCATAGCAATCAGCCCCAGCATTTT
J gene: TRBJ2-1; V gene: TRBV4-2; clone size: .; D gene: TRBD2; CDR3 protein: CASSQDPGLAGGVNEQFF; CDR3 DNA: TGTGCCAGCAGCCAAGACCCGGGACTAGCGGGAGGGGTAAATGAGCAGTTCTTC
J gene: TRBJ2-1; V gene: TRBV7-2; clone size: few; D gene: TRBD2; CDR3 protein: CASSKDSGGAYNEQFF; CDR3 DNA: TGTGCCAGCAGTAAAGATAGCGGGGGGGCGTACAATGAGCAGTTCTTC
J gene: TRBJ2-5; V gene: TRBV18; clone size: few; D gene: TRBD1; CDR3 protein: CASSPGTGGFQETQYF; CDR3 DNA: TGTGCCAGCTCACCCGGGACAGGGGGATTCCAAGAGACCCAGTACTTC
J gene: TRBJ2-4; V gene: TRBV9; clone size: .; D gene: .; CDR3 protein: CASSVGPENIQYF; CDR3 DNA: TGTGCCAGCAGCGTAGGTCCCGAAAACATTCAGTACTTC
J gene: TRBJ2-1; V gene: TRBV9; clone size: .; D gene: .; CDR3 protein: CASSGLLENNEQFF; CDR3 DNA: TGTGCCAGCAGCGGACTTCTAGAGAACAATGAGCAGTTCTTC
J gene: TRBJ2-1; V gene: TRBV5-4; clone size: .; D gene: .; CDR3 protein: CASSLYRPSYNEQFF; CDR3 DNA: TGTGCCAGCAGCTTGTACAGGCCTTCCTACAATGAGCAGTTCTTC